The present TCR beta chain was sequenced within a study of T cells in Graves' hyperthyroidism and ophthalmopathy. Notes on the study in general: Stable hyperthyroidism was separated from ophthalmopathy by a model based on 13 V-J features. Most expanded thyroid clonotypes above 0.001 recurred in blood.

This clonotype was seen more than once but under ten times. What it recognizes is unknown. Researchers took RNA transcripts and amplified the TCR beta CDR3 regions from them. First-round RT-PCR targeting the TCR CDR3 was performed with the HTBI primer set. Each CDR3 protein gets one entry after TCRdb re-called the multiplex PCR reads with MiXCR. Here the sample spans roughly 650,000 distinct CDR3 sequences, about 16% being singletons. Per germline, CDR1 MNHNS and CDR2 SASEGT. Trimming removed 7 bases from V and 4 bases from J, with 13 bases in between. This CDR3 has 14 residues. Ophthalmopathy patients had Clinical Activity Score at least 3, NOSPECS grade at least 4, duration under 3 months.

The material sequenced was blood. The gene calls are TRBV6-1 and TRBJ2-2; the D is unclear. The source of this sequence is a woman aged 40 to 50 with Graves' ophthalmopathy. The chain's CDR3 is CASNQADSTGELFF. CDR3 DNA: TGTGCCAGCAATCAGGCCGATAGCACCGGGGAGCTGTTTTTT.